The 21 T cell receptor beta chains listed next were all sequenced from one sample in a study of blood T cell repertoires in COVID-19. The assay was immunoSEQ multiplex PCR, and TCRdb's table has in-frame clones only and misses some. The repertoire consists of 110,000 to 150,000 clones, with about four fifths occurring once and the leading ten covering roughly 8.3%. The sequenced material came from peripheral blood. The receptors derive from a woman aged 80 or older in a cohort sampled during active or convalescent COVID-19.

The J gene is TRBJ1-2, the V gene TRBV15; no definite D call. There are 16 residues in the CDR3. V lost 0 bases and J lost 4, with 15 bases in between. CDR1 and CDR2 from the germline V gene are LNHNV and YYDKDF (reference sequence). This CDR3 reads CATSRDGGFIGYGYTF. The CDR3 DNA is TGTGCCACCAGCAGAGACGGAGGGTTCATTGGCTATGGCTACACCTTC.

Only one count was recorded for this clone. This chain links TRBV9 with TRBJ2-5; TRBD2 agrees at 8 bases. From germline, CDR1 is SGDLS and CDR2 YYNGEE. This CDR3 contains 17 residues. V was clipped by 2 bases and J by 7 bases; unmatched bases: 16. The CDR3 bases are TGTGCCAGCAGCGTGGGTACAGCGGGGGCCTACGGGGGGACCCAGTACTTC. This encodes CASSVGTAGAYGGTQYF.

As for this clone: The same CDR3 arises from other DNA sequences in this sample as well. The J gene is TRBJ1-5, the V gene TRBV5-1, with 9 bases identical to TRBD1. V lost 0 bases and J lost 4; bases outside the gene matches: 2. Looked up from germline, CDR1 is SGHRS and CDR2 is YFSETQ. This CDR3 has 15 residues. CDR3 nucleotide sequence: TGCGCCAGCAGCTTGGAGGGGACAGGGAATCAGCCCCAGCATTTT. The encoded protein is CASSLEGTGNQPQHF.

The genes are TRBV7-2 and TRBJ2-3; 14 positions agree with TRBD2. V lost 5 bases and J lost 10; bases outside the gene matches: 8. Germline CDR1 and CDR2: SGHTA and FQGNSA. This CDR3 is 15 amino acids long. CDR3 region: CASSERTSGGSPQYF. In DNA, the CDR3 is TGTGCCAGCAGCGAACGGACTAGCGGGGGGTCCCCGCAGTATTTT.

The chain links TRBV21-1 to TRBJ1-3; the D call TRBD1 from the table was never checked on the DNA. TRBV21-1 is given as a pseudogene. CDR3 length: 17 residues. The CDR3 protein is CASSKAVGGPSGNTIYF. The CDR3 DNA follows: TGTGCCAGCAGCAAAGCGGTAGGGGGCCCCTCTGGAAACACCATATATTTT.

The chain employs TRBV9 and TRBJ1-5; possibly TRBD1 for D (5 bases). This CDR3 is built from 13 residues. Trimming cost V 3 bases and J 7 bases, with 11 bases left between them. Per the germline V gene, CDR1 is SGDLS and CDR2 is YYNGEE. CDR3 loop: CASSAQGGQPQHF. CDR3 sequence (DNA): TGTGCCAGCAGCGCCCAGGGAGGACAGCCCCAGCATTTT.

The chain recombines TRBV30 with TRBJ1-1, with D tentatively TRBD1 (6 bases). The germline CDR1 and CDR2 sequences are GTSNPN and SVGIG (reference sequence). Trimming left V 3 bases short and J 1 base short, with 9 bases between. This CDR3 spans 13 amino acids. CDR3 nucleotide sequence: TGTGCCTGGAGCGGGACACAGAACACTGAAGCTTTCTTT. Its translation: CAWSGTQNTEAFF.

V usage is TRBV24-1 and J usage is TRBJ2-1; tentative D call: TRBD2 (5 bases). CDR3 length: 17 residues. Trimming cost V 3 bases and J 3 bases, with 17 bases left between them. Germline V gene data show CDR1 as KGHDR and CDR2 as SFDVKD. CDR3 in amino acids: CATSDAPRSGYYNEQFF. The CDR3 bases are TGTGCCACCAGTGATGCCCCAAGAAGCGGCTACTACAATGAGCAGTTCTTC.

V and J are TRBV9 and TRBJ1-3, with 8 bases aligning to TRBD1. V dropped 3 bases and J dropped 1; count of bases not matched to a gene: 3. The CDR3 sequence is 15 residues long. The germline V gene encodes CDR1 SGDLS and CDR2 YYNGEE. This CDR3 is CASSARGPSGNTIYF. The DNA for the CDR3 is TGTGCCAGCAGCGCCAGGGGGCCATCTGGAAACACCATATATTTT.

The rearrangement joins TRBV6-5 to TRBJ2-3; 7 bases agree with TRBD1. This CDR3 spans 13 amino acids. CDR1 and CDR2 from the germline V gene are MNHEY and SVGAGI. V lost 6 bases, J lost 4 bases, and 4 bases stayed unmatched. The CDR3 region is CASRTGYADTQYF. The CDR3 DNA is TGTGCCAGCAGGACAGGGTACGCAGATACGCAGTATTTT.

The rearrangement joins TRBV7-8 to TRBJ1-2, with D tentatively TRBD1 (6 bases). Trimming took off 5 bases at V and 3 bases at J, with 10 bases between the two ends. CDR1 SGHVS and CDR2 FQNEAQ come from the germline V gene. This CDR3 is 13 amino acids long. The chain's CDR3 is CASSPRTDYGYTF. DNA of the CDR3: TGTGCCAGCAGCCCTCGGACAGACTATGGCTACACCTTC.

This clone came up once. The chain employs TRBV7-8 and TRBJ1-1; D unclear. Per the germline V gene, CDR1 is SGHVS and CDR2 is FQNEAQ. The CDR3 contains 16 residues. Trimming left V 6 bases short and J 1 base short, with 18 bases between. CDR3 region: CASRQILSPKNTEAFF. In nucleotides, the CDR3 is TGTGCCAGCAGGCAAATATTATCGCCTAAGAACACTGAAGCTTTCTTT.

The chain has TRBV9 and TRBJ2-5, with TRBD2 matching 10 bases. The CDR3 is 14 residues long. The V gene end was trimmed by 2 bases and the J gene end by 5 bases; junction bases not matched to a gene: 3. Per germline, CDR1 SGDLS and CDR2 YYNGEE. CDR3: CASSVSGRSETQYF. CDR3 bases: TGTGCCAGCAGCGTTAGCGGGAGGTCTGAGACCCAGTACTTC.

The chain's CDR3 is CASRGREGQYNEQFF. DNA for the CDR3: TGTGCCAGTAGGGGTAGGGAGGGGCAATACAATGAGCAGTTCTTC. V and J are TRBV19 and TRBJ2-1, with 7 bases identical to TRBD2. CDR1 and CDR2 (germline): LNHDA, SQIVND (reference sequence). CDR3 size: 15 residues. The ends lost 6 bases at V and 4 bases at J; junction bases unmatched: 9.

The rearrangement joins TRBV5-1 to TRBJ1-2; D may be TRBD1 (6 bases). CDR1 and CDR2 (germline): SGHRS, YFSETQ. V was trimmed by 0 bases and J by 4 bases, leaving 10 bases between them. This CDR3 has 14 amino acids. CDR3 in amino acids: CASSLAGAVYGYTF. In DNA, the CDR3 is TGCGCCAGCAGCTTGGCAGGGGCTGTCTATGGCTACACCTTC.

This clone was found a few times. The chain uses TRBV9 and TRBJ1-1, with D perhaps matching TRBD1 (6 bases). CDR3 size: 15 residues. V gave up 0 bases and J gave up 2 bases, with 11 bases separating them. Germline-derived CDR1 and CDR2 are SGDLS and YYNGEE. CDR3 coding DNA: TGTGCCAGCAGCGTAGAGGACAGAGATAACACTGAAGCTTTCTTT. Its translation is CASSVEDRDNTEAFF.

The gene calls are TRBV3-1 (or the pseudogene TRBV3-2) and TRBJ2-6, with D uncertain. V shed 7 bases and J shed 0 bases, with 4 bases lying between them. The CDR3 contains 13 residues. Germline assignment: CDR1 LGHDT and CDR2 YNNKEL (reference sequence). The CDR3: CASTDSGANVLTF. In DNA, the CDR3 is TGTGCCAGCACAGACTCTGGGGCCAACGTCCTGACTTTC.

The chain is built from TRBV6-6 and TRBJ1-1, with D possibly TRBD1 on 6 matching bases. Looked up from germline, CDR1 is MNHNY and CDR2 is SVGAGI (reference sequence). The germline V and J ends were trimmed by 5 bases and 4 bases, with 14 bases remaining between them. There are 14 residues in the CDR3. The CDR3 DNA follows: TGTGCCAGCAGTCAAACAGGGTCGGGCACTGAAGCTTTCTTT. This codes for CASSQTGSGTEAFF.

This chain links TRBV5-5 with TRBJ2-3; tentative D call: TRBD1 (6 bases). Germline CDR1 reads SGHKS; CDR2 reads YYEKEE (reference sequence). Trimming left V 4 bases short and J 4 bases short, with 19 bases between. This CDR3 is built from 16 residues. The CDR3 is CASSQGSPTRADTQYF. CDR3 in DNA: TGTGCCAGCAGCCAGGGGAGCCCGACGCGCGCAGATACGCAGTATTTT.

This chain uses TRBV2 with TRBJ2-3; a possible D gene is TRBD2 (5 bases). V was clipped by 6 bases and J by 4 bases, with 14 bases between them. The germline V gene has CDR1 SNHLY and CDR2 FYNNEI. The CDR3 has 14 residues. This CDR3 reads CASRVRPEADTQYF. DNA for the CDR3: TGTGCCAGCAGGGTAAGACCGGAGGCAGATACGCAGTATTTT. The whole variable domain, remainder taken from reference TRBV2 and TRBJ2-3, is EPEVTQTPSHQVTQMGQEVILRCVPISNHLYFYWYRQILGQKVEFLVSFYNNEISEKSEIFDDQFSVERPDGSNFTLKIRSTKLEDSAMYFCASRVRPEADTQYFGPGTRLTVL.

The J gene is TRBJ1-2, the V gene TRBV6-1, with TRBD1 identical over 8 bases. The V gene's germline CDR1 is MNHNS and CDR2 SASEGT. With V trimmed by 3 bases and J by 6 bases, 3 bases remained unmatched. This CDR3 contains 13 residues. The CDR3 DNA sequence: TGTGCCAGCAGTGACAGGGGGCGAGATGGCTACACCTTC. Its translation: CASSDRGRDGYTF.